This T cell receptor beta chain derives from a study of blood T cell repertoires in COVID-19. In the study overall: Samples representing acute and convalescent COVID-19 were sourced from the United States, Italy and Spain.

Germline CDR1 reads MNHNY; CDR2 reads SVGAGI (reference sequence). V lost 5 bases and J lost 0, with 22 bases in between. This CDR3 has 18 residues. Repertoires were generated with immunoSEQ multiplex PCR, while TCRdb's copy carries only in-frame clones and drops some. The table includes 450,000 or so clones, nearly 90% detected once. The clonotype was recovered from a man aged 18-30 years with COVID-19, enrolled during active disease. Sequencing was performed on peripheral blood. The chain employs TRBV6-6 and TRBJ1-1; D may be TRBD1 (6 bases). CDR3 loop: CASSRPLTPTGLNTEAFF. The DNA for the CDR3 is TGTGCCAGCAGTCGCCCTCTGACTCCCACAGGGCTGAACACTGAAGCTTTCTTT.